The rows below give T cell receptor beta chains drawn from one sample of a study of T cells after yellow fever vaccination. TCRdb called the 5' RACE reads again in MiXCR, with one record for every CDR3 protein. The sample contains under 400,000 distinct CDR3 sequences, around 12% of which appear only once. Here the sequenced sample was CD4+ T cells sorted from PBMCs, taken 15 days after the yellow fever booster vaccination. These TCRs come from a man younger than 35 who received the YFV17D yellow fever vaccine. Each CDR3 is given with its conserved first and last residue. A D gene is named only where the DNA matches it firmly. Rows may omit the clone size; those that give it use once, few, many or a size class.

>TRBV12-3/TRBV12-4|TRBJ1-2|once|-
CASRPRIAGDNYGYTF
TGTGCCAGCAGACCCCGGATAGCGGGGGACAACTATGGCTACACCTTC
>TRBV20-1|TRBJ2-7|-|-
CSAPSPAGEQYF
TGCAGTGCTCCCTCACCCGCGGGCGAGCAGTACTTC
>TRBV20-1|TRBJ1-1|-|-
CSARGTVFPEAFF
TGCAGTGCTAGGGGGACGGTGTTCCCTGAAGCTTTCTTT
>TRBV25-1|TRBJ1-5|many|-
CASTGERGGNQPQHF
TGTGCCAGCACCGGAGAAAGGGGAGGCAATCAGCCCCAGCATTTT
>TRBV12-3/TRBV12-4|TRBJ2-1|-|-
CASRPDKAGGEQFF
TGTGCCAGCAGACCGGACAAGGCCGGAGGTGAGCAGTTCTTC
>TRBV5-1|TRBJ1-1|few|-
CASSPGGGSMNTEAFF
TGCGCCAGCAGCCCGGGAGGGGGATCGATGAACACTGAAGCTTTCTTT
>TRBV27|TRBJ2-1|few|-
CASSSWPQGNEQFF
TGTGCCAGCAGTTCATGGCCGCAGGGCAATGAGCAGTTCTTC
>TRBV5-1|TRBJ2-2|-|TRBD1
CASSQDRVGTGELFF
TGCGCCAGCAGTCAGGACAGGGTTGGCACCGGGGAGCTGTTTTTT
>TRBV4-3|TRBJ2-1|many|-
CASSQDKGYNEQFF
TGCGCCAGCAGCCAAGATAAGGGTTACAATGAGCAGTTCTTC
>TRBV7-9|TRBJ1-2|-|-
CASSLRSGGDYGYTF
TGTGCCAGCAGCTTACGATCCGGGGGCGACTATGGCTACACCTTC
>TRBV7-2|TRBJ1-6|few|-
CASSLGVSNSPLHF
TGTGCCAGCAGCTTAGGGGTCAGTAATTCACCCCTCCACTTT
>TRBV15|TRBJ2-1|-|-
CATSRVSSYNEQFF
TGTGCCACCAGCAGAGTCAGTTCCTACAATGAGCAGTTCTTC
>TRBV18|TRBJ2-1|-|-
CASSPGAAYNEQFF
TGTGCCAGCTCACCAGGGGCCGCATACAATGAGCAGTTCTTC
>TRBV6-6|TRBJ1-5|-|-
CASVQTLSNQPQHF
TGTGCCAGCGTCCAGACGCTTAGCAATCAGCCCCAGCATTTT
>TRBV15|TRBJ2-7|-|-
CATSRGYGEQYF
TGTGCCACCAGCAGGGGTTATGGCGAGCAGTACTTC